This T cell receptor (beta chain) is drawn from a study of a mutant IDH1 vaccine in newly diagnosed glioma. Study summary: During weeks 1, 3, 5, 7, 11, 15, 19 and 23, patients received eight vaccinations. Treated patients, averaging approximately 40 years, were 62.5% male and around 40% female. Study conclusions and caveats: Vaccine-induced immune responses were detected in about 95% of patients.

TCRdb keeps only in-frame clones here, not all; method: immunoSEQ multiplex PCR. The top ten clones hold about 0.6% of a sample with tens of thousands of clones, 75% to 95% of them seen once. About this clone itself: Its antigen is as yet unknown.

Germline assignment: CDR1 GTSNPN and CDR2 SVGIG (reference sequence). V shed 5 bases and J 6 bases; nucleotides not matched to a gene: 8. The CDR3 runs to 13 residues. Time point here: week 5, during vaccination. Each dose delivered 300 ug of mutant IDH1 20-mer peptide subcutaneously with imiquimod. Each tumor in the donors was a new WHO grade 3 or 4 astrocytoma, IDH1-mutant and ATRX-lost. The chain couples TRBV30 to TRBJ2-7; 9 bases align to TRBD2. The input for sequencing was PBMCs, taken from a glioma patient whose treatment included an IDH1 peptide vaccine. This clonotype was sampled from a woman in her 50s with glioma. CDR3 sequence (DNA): TGTGCCTGGGCTAGCGGGATATTATCCGAGCAGTACTTC. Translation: CAWASGILSEQYF. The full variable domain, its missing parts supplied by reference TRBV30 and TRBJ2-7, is SQTIHQWPATLVQPVGSPLSLECTVEGTSNPNLYWYRQAAGRGLQLLFYSVGIGQISSEVPQNLSASRPQDRQFILSSKKLLLSDSGFYLCAWASGILSEQYFGPGTRLTVT.